The source of this T cell receptor beta chain is a study of shared T cell receptors in the human thymus. Produced via immunoSEQ multiplex PCR; TCRdb's table is partial and in-frame only. The data contain about 380,000 clones, 95% of them singletons. With V trimmed by 4 bases and J by 3 bases, 10 bases remained unmatched. The germline CDR1 and CDR2 sequences are SEHNR and FQNEAQ (reference sequence). The CDR3 loop spans 16 amino acids. The specimen was thymocytes. The receptor was isolated from a human donor. The J gene is TRBJ1-2, the V gene TRBV7-9; 8 bases match TRBD1. The CDR3 nucleotides are TGTGCCAGCAGCTCCTCTACAGGGGGAAGAGACTATGGCTACACCTTC. Protein product: CASSSSTGGRDYGYTF.